This T cell receptor beta chain stems from a study of breast tumors, draining lymph nodes, adjacent tissues. MiXCR was run by TCRdb on the multiplex PCR reads, yielding one entry per CDR3 protein. The data show over 10,000 distinct CDR3 sequences, 40% to 55% seen once. Ten or more counts support this clonotype. This sequence may be a read error, since a much larger clone differs from it by one base. Sample: tumor-adjacent breast tissue. The TCR comes from a female donor with breast cancer. Some clones in this sample may be carry-over from other donors' samples.

The CDR3 loop reads CASSLSGYTNQPQHF. The DNA of the CDR3 is TGTGCCAGCAGCTTATCAGGGTATACCAATCAGCCCCAGCATTTT. V is TRBV11-2 and J is TRBJ1-5; D possibly corresponds to TRBD1 (5 bases). Trimming took 2 bases from V and 3 from J, leaving 11 bases between them. CDR1 and CDR2 (germline): SGHAT, FQNNGV. This CDR3 spans 15 amino acids.